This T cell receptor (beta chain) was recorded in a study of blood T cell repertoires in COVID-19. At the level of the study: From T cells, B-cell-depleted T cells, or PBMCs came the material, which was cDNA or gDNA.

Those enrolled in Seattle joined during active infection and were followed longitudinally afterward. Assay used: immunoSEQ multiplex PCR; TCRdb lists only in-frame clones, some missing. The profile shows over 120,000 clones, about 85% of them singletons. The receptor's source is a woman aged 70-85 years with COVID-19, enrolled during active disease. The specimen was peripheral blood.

CDR3 sequence: CASSSQTRTNQPQHF. The CDR3 coding sequence is TGTGCCAGCAGTTCCCAGACACGGACTAATCAGCCCCAGCATTTT. The chain links TRBV2 to TRBJ1-5, with D hard to call. V was shortened by 5 bases and J by 4 bases, with 15 bases between the two germline ends. CDR1 and CDR2 (germline): SNHLY, FYNNEI. The CDR3 spans 15 residues.